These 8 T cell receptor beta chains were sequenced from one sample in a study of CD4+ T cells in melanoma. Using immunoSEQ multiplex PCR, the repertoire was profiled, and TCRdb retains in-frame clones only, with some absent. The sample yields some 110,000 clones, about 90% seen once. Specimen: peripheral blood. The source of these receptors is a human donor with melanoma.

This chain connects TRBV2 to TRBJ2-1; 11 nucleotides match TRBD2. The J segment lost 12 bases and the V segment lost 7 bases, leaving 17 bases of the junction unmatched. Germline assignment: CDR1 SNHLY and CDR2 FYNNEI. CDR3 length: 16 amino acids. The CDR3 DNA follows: TGTGCCAGCACCGAAGGTAGCGGGAGGGCTGGTTCTGTGCAGTTCTTC. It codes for CASTEGSGRAGSVQFF.

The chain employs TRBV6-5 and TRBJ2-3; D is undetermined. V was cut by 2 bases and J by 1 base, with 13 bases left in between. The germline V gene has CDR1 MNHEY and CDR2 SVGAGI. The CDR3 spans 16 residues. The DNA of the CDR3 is TGTGCCAGCAGTTACGGTACCGGGTACCGCACAGATACGCAGTATTTT. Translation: CASSYGTGYRTDTQYF.

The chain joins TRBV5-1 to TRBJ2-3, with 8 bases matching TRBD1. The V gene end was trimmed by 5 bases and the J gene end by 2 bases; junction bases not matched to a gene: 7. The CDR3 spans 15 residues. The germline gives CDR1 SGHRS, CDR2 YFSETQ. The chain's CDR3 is CASRLRQGFTDTQYF. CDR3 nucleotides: TGCGCCAGCAGGCTTCGACAGGGGTTCACAGATACGCAGTATTTT.

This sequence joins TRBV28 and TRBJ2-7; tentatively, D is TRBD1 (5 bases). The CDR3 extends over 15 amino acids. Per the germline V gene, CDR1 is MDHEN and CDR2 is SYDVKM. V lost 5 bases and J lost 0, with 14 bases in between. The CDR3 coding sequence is TGTGCCAGCAGTACCCCGACAGTCATCTCCTACGAGCAGTACTTC. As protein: CASSTPTVISYEQYF.

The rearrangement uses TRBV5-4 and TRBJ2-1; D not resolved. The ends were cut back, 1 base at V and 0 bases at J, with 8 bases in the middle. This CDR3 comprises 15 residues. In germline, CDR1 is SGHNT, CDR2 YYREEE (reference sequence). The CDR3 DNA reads TGTGCCAGCAGCTTGAGGATAAACTCCTACAATGAGCAGTTCTTC. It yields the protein CASSLRINSYNEQFF.

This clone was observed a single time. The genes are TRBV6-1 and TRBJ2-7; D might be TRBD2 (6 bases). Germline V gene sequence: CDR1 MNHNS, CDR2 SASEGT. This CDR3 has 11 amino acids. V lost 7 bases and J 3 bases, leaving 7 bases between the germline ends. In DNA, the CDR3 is TGTGCCAGCACCGGGGGCTACGAGCAGTACTTC. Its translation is CASTGGYEQYF.

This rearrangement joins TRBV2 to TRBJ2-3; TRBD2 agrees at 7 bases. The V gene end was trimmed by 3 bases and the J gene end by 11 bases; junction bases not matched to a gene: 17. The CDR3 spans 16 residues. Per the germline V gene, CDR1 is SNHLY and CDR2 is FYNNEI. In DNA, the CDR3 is TGTGCCAGCAGTGAGTTTCGCCGAGGTCGGGGGGTTCGGCAGTATTTT. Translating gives CASSEFRRGRGVRQYF.

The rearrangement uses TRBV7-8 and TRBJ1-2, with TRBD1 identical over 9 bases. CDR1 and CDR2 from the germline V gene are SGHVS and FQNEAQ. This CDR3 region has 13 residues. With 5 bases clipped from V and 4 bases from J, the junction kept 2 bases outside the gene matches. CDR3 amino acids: CASSLGQGYGYTF. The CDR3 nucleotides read TGTGCCAGCAGCCTGGGACAGGGCTATGGCTACACCTTC.